The rows below give T cell receptor beta chains drawn from one sample of a study of cytomegalovirus exposure and HLA in healthy donors. The repertoire was sequenced with immunoSEQ multiplex PCR; TCRdb's copy has only in-frame clones and lacks some. The table includes 150,000 or so clones, around 79% detected once. Sequenced: PBMCs. The receptors originated from a man in his thirties or forties in good health and CMV-seropositive. Both conserved end residues are part of each CDR3. The D gene is left open where the match is weak. Only part of the rows carry a size: once, few, many, or a class if the clone is expanded.

abundance | d_gene | j_gene | v_gene | CDR3aa | CDR3nt
few | NA | TRBJ2-2 | TRBV6-5 | CASSVGGFNTGELFF | TGTGCCAGCAGCGTTGGGGGCTTCAACACCGGGGAGCTGTTTTTT
few | TRBD2 | TRBJ2-1 | TRBV6-1 | CASGGWREGGEQFF | TGTGCCAGCGGGGGGTGGAGGGAGGGCGGTGAGCAGTTCTTC
NA | NA | TRBJ1-1 | TRBV9 | CASSEGAGDTEAFF | TGTGCCAGCAGCGAAGGAGCCGGCGACACTGAAGCTTTCTTT
NA | NA | TRBJ2-3 | TRBV5-4 | CASSLAVTDTQYF | TGTGCCAGCAGCTTAGCGGTCACAGATACGCAGTATTTT
NA | NA | TRBJ2-5 | TRBV11-3 | CASSSQGAGIETQYF | TGTGCCAGCAGCTCACAGGGAGCGGGGATCGAGACCCAGTACTTC
NA | TRBD1 | TRBJ1-3 | TRBV6-6 | CASSPTGTSGNTIYF | TGTGCCAGCAGCCCGACAGGGACCTCTGGAAACACCATATATTTT
NA | TRBD2 | TRBJ2-2 | TRBV4-2 | CASSQGLAGGQKTGELFF | TGTGCCAGCAGCCAAGGACTAGCGGGGGGGCAAAAAACCGGGGAGCTGTTTTTT
NA | NA | TRBJ2-5 | TRBV7-7 | CASSLTEYETQYF | TGTGCCAGCAGTCTGACAGAGTACGAGACCCAGTACTTC
NA | NA | TRBJ1-5 | TRBV6-1 | CAVKGGGNQPQHF | TGTGCCGTCAAGGGGGGGGGCAATCAGCCCCAGCATTTT
once | TRBD1 | TRBJ1-2 | TRBV27 | CASTSGTAGGYGYTF | TGTGCCAGCACCTCAGGGACAGCCGGTGGGTATGGCTACACCTTC
once | NA | TRBJ2-3 | TRBV11-3 | CASSLVSDTQYF | TGTGCCAGCAGCTTAGTCTCAGATACGCAGTATTTT
few | TRBD1 | TRBJ1-5 | TRBV10-3 | CATGTGIGNQPQHF | TGTGCCACCGGGACAGGGATAGGCAATCAGCCCCAGCATTTT
NA | NA | TRBJ1-5 | TRBV7-9 | CASSLSANNQPQHF | TGTGCCAGCAGCTTAAGCGCGAACAATCAGCCCCAGCATTTT
NA | TRBD1 | TRBJ2-7 | TRBV5-4 | CASSRGDRGEQYF | TGTGCCAGCAGCCGGGGGGACAGGGGCGAGCAGTACTTC
NA | NA | TRBJ1-2 | TRBV7-9 | CSSSPEPYGYTF | TGTTCCAGCAGCCCCGAGCCATATGGCTACACCTTC
NA | NA | TRBJ1-5 | TRBV30 | CAWSALPGEPQHF | TGTGCCTGGAGTGCCCTGCCCGGGGAGCCCCAGCATTTT
NA | TRBD2 | TRBJ2-7 | TRBV2 | CASSEGTSPEQYF | TGTGCCAGCAGTGAGGGGACTAGTCCCGAGCAGTACTTC
once | TRBD1 | TRBJ1-1 | TRBV5-1 | CASDLGQGNTEAFF | TGCGCCAGCGACTTAGGACAGGGGAACACTGAAGCTTTCTTT
NA | TRBD2 | TRBJ2-5 | TRBV25-1 | CASSVGSGGQETQYF | TGTGCCAGCAGTGTGGGTAGCGGGGGACAAGAGACCCAGTACTTC
NA | TRBD2 | TRBJ2-5 | TRBV14 | CASSSWTSGVSQYF | TGTGCCAGCAGCTCCTGGACTAGCGGGGTATCCCAGTACTTC
once | TRBD2 | TRBJ2-1 | TRBV7-3 | CASSSGTTYNEQFF | TGTGCCAGCAGCTCCGGGACTACCTACAATGAGCAGTTCTTC
NA | TRBD1 | TRBJ2-3 | TRBV7-3 | CASSLWGQTTDTQYF | TGTGCCAGCAGCTTATGGGGACAGACCACAGATACGCAGTATTTT
few | NA | TRBJ2-2 | TRBV28 | CASSAASITGELFF | TGTGCCAGCAGTGCGGCATCGATAACCGGGGAGCTGTTTTTT
few | NA | TRBJ1-3 | TRBV19 | CASSILREGNTIYF | TGTGCCAGTAGTATACTTAGGGAGGGAAACACCATATATTTT
NA | TRBD2 | TRBJ2-5 | TRBV6-6 | CASRHRGGAGQETQYF | TGTGCCAGCAGGCATCGCGGGGGGGCGGGCCAAGAGACCCAGTACTTC
NA | TRBD1 | TRBJ2-5 | TRBV7-9 | CASSYRGQGETQYF | TGTGCCAGCAGCTACAGGGGGCAGGGGGAGACCCAGTACTTC
NA | TRBD2 | TRBJ2-5 | TRBV13 | CASSFSSGEETQYF | TGTGCCAGCAGCTTCTCTAGCGGAGAAGAGACCCAGTACTTC
NA | TRBD1 | TRBJ1-5 | TRBV7-8 | CASTRGGQVGNQPQHF | TGTGCCAGCACAAGAGGAGGACAGGTGGGCAATCAGCCCCAGCATTTT
NA | TRBD1 | TRBJ1-5 | TRBV2 | CASSAADRDQPQHF | TGTGCCAGCAGCGCGGCGGACAGGGATCAGCCCCAGCATTTT
once | TRBD2 | TRBJ2-7 | TRBV25-1 | CASSDPGTSYEQYF | TGTGCCAGCAGTGACCCGGGGACTAGCTACGAGCAGTACTTC
NA | NA | TRBJ2-7 | TRBV9 | CASSVDPEKSSYEQYF | TGTGCCAGCAGCGTAGATCCGGAGAAGAGCTCCTACGAGCAGTACTTC
NA | NA | TRBJ2-2 | TRBV20-1 | CSAPSVGELFF | TGCAGTGCTCCCTCGGTCGGGGAGCTGTTTTTT
NA | NA | TRBJ1-3 | TRBV28 | CASSYPGTPSGNTIYF | TGTGCCAGCAGTTACCCCGGGACACCCTCTGGAAACACCATATATTTT
NA | NA | TRBJ2-2 | TRBV11-3 | CASSGNSNTGELFF | TGTGCCAGCAGCGGTAACTCGAACACCGGGGAGCTGTTTTTT
once | TRBD1 | TRBJ1-2 | TRBV27 | CASSKTTGWDYGYTF | TGTGCCAGCAGTAAAACGACAGGGTGGGACTATGGCTACACCTTC
NA | NA | TRBJ1-1 | TRBV2 | CASSYGTASPEAFF | TGTGCCAGCAGCTACGGGACTGCGTCGCCTGAAGCTTTCTTT
NA | TRBD2 | TRBJ2-1 | TRBV27 | CASSRGTSGISYNEQFF | TGTGCCAGCAGTCGAGGGACTAGCGGGATATCCTACAATGAGCAGTTCTTC
NA | NA | TRBJ2-7 | TRBV7-9 | CSSGSTNHEQYF | TGTTCCAGCGGATCGACAAACCACGAGCAGTACTTC
once | NA | TRBJ1-5 | TRBV11-2 | CASSLDPGNQPQHF | TGTGCCAGCAGCTTAGATCCCGGGAATCAGCCCCAGCATTTT
NA | TRBD1 | TRBJ1-5 | TRBV4-1 | CASSQDGPFGGRRGRGQPQHF | TGCGCCAGCAGCCAAGATGGCCCTTTTGGAGGTCGTAGGGGGCGAGGTCAGCCCCAGCATTTT
NA | TRBD1 | TRBJ2-7 | TRBV6-1 | CASIPGQGGLIEQYF | TGTGCCAGCATTCCAGGACAGGGAGGTTTGATAGAGCAGTACTTC
NA | NA | TRBJ1-5 | TRBV28 | CASRGRGASNQPQHF | TGTGCCAGCAGGGGCCGGGGGGCCAGCAATCAGCCCCAGCATTTT
few | NA | TRBJ1-2 | TRBV10-3 | CAITEPPYGYTF | TGTGCCATCACCGAGCCCCCCTATGGCTACACCTTC
NA | NA | TRBJ1-2 | TRBV4-2 | CASSLAVMAVGYTF | TGTGCCAGCAGCTTGGCAGTTATGGCAGTCGGCTACACCTTC
NA | TRBD2 | TRBJ2-3 | TRBV7-6 | CASSSHPQFLAGGYTDTQYF | TGTGCCAGCAGCTCTCACCCCCAGTTCCTAGCGGGAGGGTACACAGATACGCAGTATTTT
once | TRBD1 | TRBJ1-2 | TRBV2 | CASSEIGTANYGYTF | TGTGCCAGCAGTGAAATAGGGACAGCTAACTATGGCTACACCTTC
NA | TRBD2 | TRBJ2-1 | TRBV11-2 | CASSASGGAYNEQFF | TGTGCCAGCAGCGCCAGCGGGGGGGCCTACAATGAGCAGTTCTTC
NA | TRBD2 | TRBJ2-2 | TRBV4-3 | CASSHGTSGGNTGELFF | TGCGCCAGCAGCCACGGGACTAGCGGGGGTAACACCGGGGAGCTGTTTTTT
NA | TRBD1 | TRBJ1-1 | TRBV5-4 | CASSLDPRGSTEAFF | TGTGCCAGCAGCTTGGATCCCAGGGGGAGCACTGAAGCTTTCTTT
NA | TRBD1 | TRBJ2-7 | TRBV5-1 | CASSSRQGVHYEQYF | TGCGCCAGCAGCTCCAGACAGGGGGTTCACTACGAGCAGTACTTC
NA | NA | TRBJ2-5 | TRBV5-6 | CASSLVSGLYQETQYF | TGTGCCAGCAGCTTGGTGTCAGGGTTGTACCAAGAGACCCAGTACTTC
NA | TRBD1 | TRBJ2-7 | TRBV7-9 | CASSWGRDRGYEQYF | TGTGCCAGCAGCTGGGGTCGGGACAGGGGCTACGAGCAGTACTTC
NA | NA | TRBJ2-1 | TRBV6-6 | CASRAGSYNEQFF | TGTGCCAGCAGGGCGGGATCCTACAATGAGCAGTTCTTC